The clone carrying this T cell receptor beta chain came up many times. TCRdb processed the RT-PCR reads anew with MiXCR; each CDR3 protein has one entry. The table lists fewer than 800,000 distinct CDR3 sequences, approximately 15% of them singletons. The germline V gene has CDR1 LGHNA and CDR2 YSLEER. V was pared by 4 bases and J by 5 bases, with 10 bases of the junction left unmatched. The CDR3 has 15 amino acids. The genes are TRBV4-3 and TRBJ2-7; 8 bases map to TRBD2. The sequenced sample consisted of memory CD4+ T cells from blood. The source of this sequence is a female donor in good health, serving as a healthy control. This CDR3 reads CASSRIGTRAHEQYF. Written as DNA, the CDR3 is TGCGCCAGCAGCCGAATTGGGACTAGGGCACACGAGCAGTACTTC.